What follows are 26 T cell receptor beta chains derived from one specimen sequenced in a study of cytomegalovirus exposure and HLA in healthy donors. This PCR relied on a set of 60 Vbeta primers and 13 Jbeta primers. Using immunoSEQ multiplex PCR, the repertoire was profiled, and TCRdb retains in-frame clones only, with some absent. The sample includes 100,000 to 150,000 clones, more than 65% seen only once; the top ten take roughly 3%. What was sequenced was PBMCs. These receptors all stem from a woman between 18 and 29 years old in good health and CMV-seropositive.

This clone was seen only once. The rearrangement links TRBV6-5 to TRBJ2-5; 8 bases align to TRBD1. The CDR3 covers 13 residues. Germline V gene sequence: CDR1 MNHEY, CDR2 SVGAGI. The ends lost 7 bases at V and 5 bases at J; junction bases unmatched: 6. CDR3 DNA sequence: TGTGCCAGCATGATCAGGGGGCTTGAGACCCAGTACTTC. It is translated as CASMIRGLETQYF.

V is TRBV6-5 and J is TRBJ2-5, with TRBD1 matching 7 bases. The J call may be incorrect, as the DNA end agrees better with TRBJ2-7. Germline CDR1 is MNHEY and CDR2 is SVGAGI. The CDR3 sequence is 15 residues long. CDR3 in amino acids: CASSLIAGGSYEQYF. The CDR3 nucleotides are TGTGCCAGCAGTTTAATCGCAGGGGGCTCCTACGAGCAGTACTTC.

The rearrangement uses TRBV27 and TRBJ2-7, with 8 bases fitting TRBD1. Trimming removed 2 bases from V and 7 bases from J; junction bases left unmatched: 1. The germline V gene has CDR1 MNHEY and CDR2 SMNVEV (reference sequence). The length of the CDR3 is 12 residues. This CDR3 reads CASSLTGGEQYF. DNA of the CDR3: TGTGCCAGCAGTTTAACAGGGGGAGAGCAGTACTTC.

V gene TRBV18 combines with J gene TRBJ2-7; D unclear. Germline V gives CDR1 KGHSH, CDR2 LQKENI. V gave up 0 bases and J gave up 7 bases, with 16 bases separating them. This CDR3 is built from 15 residues. The CDR3 nucleotides read TGTGCCAGCTCACCACCCGGCTCCTACTCGGGTGAGCAGTACTTC. Translated, it gives CASSPPGSYSGEQYF.

This sequence joins TRBV20-1 and TRBJ1-1; no clear D gene. Germline V lookup: CDR1 DFQATT, CDR2 SNEGSKA (reference sequence). The CDR3 has 11 residues. V was trimmed by 3 bases and J by 0 bases, leaving 2 bases between them. In nucleotides, the CDR3 is TGCAGTGCTAGCTTGAACACTGAAGCTTTCTTT. Its translation is CSASLNTEAFF.

J is TRBJ2-5 and V is TRBV7-9; no reliable D call. V shed 4 bases and J shed 4 bases, with 16 bases lying between them. Germline-derived CDR1 and CDR2 are SEHNR and FQNEAQ (reference sequence). The CDR3 length is 15 residues. In DNA form, the CDR3 reads TGTGCCAGCAGCTCCGCGTTGGGCCCAGGAGAGACCCAGTACTTC. Translation: CASSSALGPGETQYF.

In this sample, this clone turned up a few times. V gene TRBV19 combines with J gene TRBJ2-3; D is perhaps TRBD1 (5 bases). V was clipped by 7 bases and J by 2 bases, with 10 bases between them. This CDR3 comprises 13 residues. Germline V gene data show CDR1 as LNHDA and CDR2 as SQIVND (reference sequence). The CDR3, as DNA: TGTGCCAGTACAGCGACAGACACAGATACGCAGTATTTT. Its translation: CASTATDTDTQYF.

The rearrangement joins TRBV13 to TRBJ1-1; TRBD1 is a possible D gene (5 bases). CDR1 and CDR2 from the germline V gene are PRHDT and FYEKMQ (reference sequence). V lost 5 bases and J 0 bases, leaving 7 bases between the germline ends. This CDR3 region has 13 residues. CDR3 amino acids: CASSKQVNTEAFF. CDR3 sequence (DNA): TGTGCCAGCAGCAAACAGGTGAACACTGAAGCTTTCTTT.

This clone came up a few times. The chain recombines TRBV25-1 with TRBJ2-7; D is unresolved. There are 13 residues in the CDR3. The V gene's germline CDR1 is MGHDK and CDR2 SYGVNS. The germline V and J ends were trimmed by 4 bases and 2 bases, with 9 bases remaining between them. For the CDR3, the DNA is TGTGCCAGCAGTGTCCAGAAAACCTACGAGCAGTACTTC. Translating gives CASSVQKTYEQYF.

This chain links TRBV7-6 with TRBJ2-1, with D possibly matching TRBD2 (6 bases). The V gene's germline CDR1 is SGHVS and CDR2 FNYEAQ. This CDR3 spans 14 amino acids. V lost 1 base to trimming and J lost 5 bases, with 9 bases between them. CDR3 protein: CASSLVAGNNEQFF. The DNA of the CDR3 is TGTGCCAGCAGCTTAGTCGCGGGAAACAATGAGCAGTTCTTC. Full variable domain (missing parts from reference TRBV7-6 and TRBJ2-1): GAGVSQSPRYKVTKRGQDVALRCDPISGHVSLYWYRQALGQGPEFLTYFNYEAQQDKSGLPNDRFSAERPEGSISTLTIQRTEQRDSAMYRCASSLVAGNNEQFFGPGTRLTVL.

In this sample, this clone turned up once. V usage is TRBV10-1 and J usage is TRBJ2-7; perhaps TRBD1 as D (5 bases). Per germline, CDR1 WNHNN and CDR2 SYGVQD (reference sequence). V was pared by 5 bases and J by 5 bases, with 13 bases between. The CDR3 has 13 amino acids. The CDR3 coding sequence is TGCGCCAGCAGTTCTCAGGGTTACGACGAGCAGTACTTC. It yields the protein CASSSQGYDEQYF.

The chain uses TRBV25-1 and TRBJ2-1, with D perhaps TRBD2 (6 bases). Germline assignment: CDR1 MGHDK and CDR2 SYGVNS. With 1 base removed from V and 9 bases from J, the gap between germline ends came to 19 bases. This CDR3 comprises 16 residues. The CDR3 DNA follows: TGTGCCAGCAGTGAATGGGGCGGTCGGGGCGGGGCTGAGCAGTTCTTC. It codes for CASSEWGGRGGAEQFF. Full variable domain (outside the CDR3, taken from reference TRBV25-1 and TRBJ2-1): EADIYQTPRYLVIGTGKKITLECSQTMGHDKMYWYQQDPGMELHLIHYSYGVNSTEKGDLSSESTVSRIRTEHFPLTLESARPSHTSQYLCASSEWGGRGGAEQFFGPGTRLTVL.

This clone was seen just once. CDR3 loop: CASVGRGQGDGYTF. DNA for the CDR3: TGTGCCAGCGTGGGGCGAGGCCAGGGTGATGGCTACACCTTC. V and J are TRBV2 and TRBJ1-2, with D possibly matching TRBD1 (5 bases). The V gene's germline CDR1 is SNHLY and CDR2 FYNNEI. CDR3 length: 14 amino acids. With 8 bases removed from V and 6 bases from J, the gap between germline ends came to 19 bases.

The V call is TRBV25-1, the J call TRBJ2-3, with TRBD1 matching 7 bases. With V trimmed by 5 bases and J by 2 bases, 7 bases remained unmatched. CDR1 and CDR2 (germline): MGHDK, SYGVNS. CDR3 size: 15 residues. This CDR3 is CASSPRGQLTDTQYF. The CDR3 bases are TGTGCCAGCAGTCCTAGGGGACAGCTCACAGATACGCAGTATTTT.

V usage is TRBV6-1 and J usage is TRBJ2-5, with a tentative D call TRBD1 (9 bases). The germline V gene has CDR1 MNHNS and CDR2 SASEGT. The CDR3 totals 14 residues. The ends were cut back, 7 bases at V and 5 bases at J, with 17 bases in the middle. This chain's CDR3 is CASIAGQGSETQYF. CDR3 nucleotides: TGTGCCAGCATAGCGGGACAGGGCTCGGAGACCCAGTACTTC.

This clone came up a few times. V and J are TRBV5-4 and TRBJ2-5, with 9 positions matching TRBD1. J lost 3 bases, V lost 0 bases, and 0 bases had no gene match. Per germline, CDR1 SGHNT and CDR2 YYREEE (reference sequence). The CDR3 consists of 14 residues. CDR3 nucleotide sequence: TGTGCCAGCAGCTTGGGGACAGGGGAAGAGACCCAGTACTTC. Translating it yields CASSLGTGEETQYF. Full variable domain (missing parts from reference TRBV5-4 and TRBJ2-5): ETGVTQSPTHLIKTRGQQVTLRCSSQSGHNTVSWYQQALGQGPQFIFQYYREEENGRGNFPPRFSGLQFPNYSSELNVNALELDDSALYLCASSLGTGEETQYFGPGTRLLVL.

This clone occurred a few times. Here the CDR3 reads CASSPPGQVPYNEQFF. The CDR3 DNA reads TGTGCCAGCAGCCCCCCGGGACAGGTCCCCTACAATGAGCAGTTCTTC. The rearrangement uses TRBV9 and TRBJ2-1, with TRBD1 matching over 8 bases. The germline V gene encodes CDR1 SGDLS and CDR2 YYNGEE. Germline trimming cut 4 bases from V and 2 bases from J; bases unmatched to any gene: 8. The CDR3 spans 16 residues. The full variable domain, in which reference TRBV9 and TRBJ2-1 provide the parts outside the CDR3, is DSGVTQTPKHLITATGQRVTLRCSPRSGDLSVYWYQQSLDQGLQFLIQYYNGEERAKGNILERFSAQQFPDLHSELNLSSLELGDSALYFCASSPPGQVPYNEQFFGPGTRLTVL.

The DNA of the CDR3 is TGTGCCAGCACTAGCACAGATACGCAGTATTTT. It is translated as CASTSTDTQYF. The gene calls are TRBV2 and TRBJ2-3; D is uncertain. V was clipped by 7 bases and J by 0 bases, with 2 bases between them. Per germline, CDR1 SNHLY and CDR2 FYNNEI. This CDR3 has 11 amino acids.

J is TRBJ1-6 and V is TRBV30; 8 positions agree with TRBD1. Germline-derived CDR1 and CDR2 are GTSNPN and SVGIG (reference sequence). This CDR3 contains 16 residues. CDR3 residues: CAGRSGGNLYNSPLHF. CDR3 nucleotide sequence: TGTGCTGGGAGGTCAGGGGGCAATCTCTATAATTCACCCCTCCACTTT.

This clone was counted once. The chain recombines TRBV10-3 with TRBJ1-2; 8 bases align to TRBD1. The CDR3 runs to 13 residues. V shed 4 bases, J shed 4 bases, and the junction held 2 bases outside the gene matches. From germline, CDR1 is ENHRY and CDR2 SYGVKD. CDR3 DNA: TGTGCCATCAGTGCGGACAGGGCCTATGGCTACACCTTC. Amino acids: CAISADRAYGYTF.

The chain has TRBV27 and TRBJ2-1, with a weak D call TRBD2 (5 bases). Germline lookup yields CDR1 MNHEY and CDR2 SMNVEV (reference sequence). Trimming removed 4 bases from V and 2 bases from J, with 15 bases in between. The CDR3 length is 16 residues. The chain's CDR3 is CASSSSPGPPYNEQFF. The CDR3, as DNA: TGTGCCAGCAGTTCTAGCCCCGGACCCCCCTACAATGAGCAGTTCTTC.

CDR3 sequence: CASGRLSGPDTQYF. The CDR3 region has the DNA TGTGCCAGCGGAAGACTTAGCGGCCCAGATACGCAGTATTTT. The chain uses TRBV2 and TRBJ2-3, with D possibly TRBD2 on 6 matching bases. In germline, CDR1 is SNHLY, CDR2 FYNNEI. Trimming stripped 8 bases from V and 4 bases from J, with 16 bases between. The CDR3 contains 14 residues.

This clone was observed once. V and J are TRBV18 and TRBJ1-3; D is unresolved. CDR1 and CDR2 from the germline V gene are KGHSH and LQKENI. CDR3 length: 16 amino acids. Trimming cost V 3 bases and J 0 bases, with 12 bases left between them. CDR3 loop: CASSPYRELSGNTIYF. The CDR3 bases are TGTGCCAGCTCACCTTACCGGGAGCTCTCTGGAAACACCATATATTTT.

The chain recombines TRBV7-6 with TRBJ2-7; a weak D match, TRBD1 (5 bases). Between the trimmed V and J ends, which lost 0 bases and 2 bases, there was a span of 8 bases. This CDR3 has 14 residues. Germline V gene lookup returns CDR1 SGHVS and CDR2 FNYEAQ. The CDR3 DNA is TGTGCCAGCAGCTTAGCGCCAGGGCCCTACGAGCAGTACTTC. Its protein is CASSLAPGPYEQYF.

This clone was found once. The rearrangement uses TRBV18 and TRBJ1-3; TRBD1 aligns across 10 bases. V dropped 3 bases and J dropped 3; count of bases not matched to a gene: 5. This CDR3 has 16 amino acids. Germline V lookup: CDR1 KGHSH, CDR2 LQKENI. Here the CDR3 DNA reads TGTGCCAGCTCACCGCCCGGGACAGGGGTTGGAAACACCATATATTTT. Translated: CASSPPGTGVGNTIYF. Together with reference TRBV18 and TRBJ1-3, the CDR3 gives the full variable domain: NAGVMQNPRHLVRRRGQEARLRCSPMKGHSHVYWYRQLPEEGLKFMVYLQKENIIDESGMPKERFSAEFPKEGPSILRIQQVVRGDSAAYFCASSPPGTGVGNTIYFGEGSWLTVV.

The chain is built from TRBV2 and TRBJ2-1; perhaps TRBD2 as D (5 bases). This CDR3 is built from 12 residues. Germline V gene lookup returns CDR1 SNHLY and CDR2 FYNNEI. Trimming stripped 7 bases from V and 4 bases from J, with 8 bases between. CDR3 protein: CASTEVYNEQFF. CDR3 coding DNA: TGTGCCAGCACGGAGGTATACAATGAGCAGTTCTTC. The full variable domain, in which reference TRBV2 and TRBJ2-1 provide the parts outside the CDR3, is EPEVTQTPSHQVTQMGQEVILRCVPISNHLYFYWYRQILGQKVEFLVSFYNNEISEKSEIFDDQFSVERPDGSNFTLKIRSTKLEDSAMYFCASTEVYNEQFFGPGTRLTVL.